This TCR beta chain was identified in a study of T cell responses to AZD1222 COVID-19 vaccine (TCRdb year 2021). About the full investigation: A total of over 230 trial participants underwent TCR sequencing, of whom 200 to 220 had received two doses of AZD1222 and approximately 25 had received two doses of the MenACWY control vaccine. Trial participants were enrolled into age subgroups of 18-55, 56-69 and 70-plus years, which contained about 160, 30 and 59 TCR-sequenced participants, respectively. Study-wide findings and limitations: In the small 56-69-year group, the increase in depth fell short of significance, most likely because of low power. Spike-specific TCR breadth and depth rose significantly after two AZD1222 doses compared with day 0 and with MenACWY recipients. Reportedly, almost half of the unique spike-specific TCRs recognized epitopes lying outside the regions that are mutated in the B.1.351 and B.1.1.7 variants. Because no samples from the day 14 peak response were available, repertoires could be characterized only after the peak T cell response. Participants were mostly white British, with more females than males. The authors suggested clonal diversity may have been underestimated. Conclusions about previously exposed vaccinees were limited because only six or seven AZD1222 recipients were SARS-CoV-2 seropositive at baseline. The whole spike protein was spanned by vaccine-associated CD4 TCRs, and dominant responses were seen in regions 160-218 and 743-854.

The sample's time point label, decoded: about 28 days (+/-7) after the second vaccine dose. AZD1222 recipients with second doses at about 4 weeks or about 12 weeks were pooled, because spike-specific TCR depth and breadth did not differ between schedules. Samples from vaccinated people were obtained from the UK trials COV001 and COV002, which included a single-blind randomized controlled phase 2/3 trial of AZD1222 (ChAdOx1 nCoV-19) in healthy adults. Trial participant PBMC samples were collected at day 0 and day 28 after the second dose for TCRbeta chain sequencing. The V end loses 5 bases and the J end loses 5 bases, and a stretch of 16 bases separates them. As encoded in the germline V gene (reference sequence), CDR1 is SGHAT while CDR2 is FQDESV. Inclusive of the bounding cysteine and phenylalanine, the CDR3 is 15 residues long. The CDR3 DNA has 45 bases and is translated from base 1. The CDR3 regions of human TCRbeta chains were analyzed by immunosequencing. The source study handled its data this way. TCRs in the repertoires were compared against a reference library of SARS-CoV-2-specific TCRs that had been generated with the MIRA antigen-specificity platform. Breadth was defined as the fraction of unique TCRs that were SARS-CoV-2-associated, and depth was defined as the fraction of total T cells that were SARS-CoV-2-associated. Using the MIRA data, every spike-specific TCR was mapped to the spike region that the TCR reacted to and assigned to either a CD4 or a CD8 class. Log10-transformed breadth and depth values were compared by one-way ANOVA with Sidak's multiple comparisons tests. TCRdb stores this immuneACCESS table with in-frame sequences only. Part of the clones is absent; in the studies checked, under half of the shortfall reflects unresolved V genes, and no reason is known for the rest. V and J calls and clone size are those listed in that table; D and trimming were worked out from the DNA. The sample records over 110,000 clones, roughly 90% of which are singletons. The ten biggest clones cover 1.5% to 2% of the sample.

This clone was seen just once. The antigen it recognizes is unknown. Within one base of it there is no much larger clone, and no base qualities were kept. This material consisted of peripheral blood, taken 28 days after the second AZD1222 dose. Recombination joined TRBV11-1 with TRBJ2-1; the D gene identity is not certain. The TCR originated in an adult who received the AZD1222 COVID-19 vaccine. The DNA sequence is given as TGTGCCAGCAGCCCCACCCTACATACAGACAATGAGCAGTTCTTC. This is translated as CASSPTLHTDNEQFF.